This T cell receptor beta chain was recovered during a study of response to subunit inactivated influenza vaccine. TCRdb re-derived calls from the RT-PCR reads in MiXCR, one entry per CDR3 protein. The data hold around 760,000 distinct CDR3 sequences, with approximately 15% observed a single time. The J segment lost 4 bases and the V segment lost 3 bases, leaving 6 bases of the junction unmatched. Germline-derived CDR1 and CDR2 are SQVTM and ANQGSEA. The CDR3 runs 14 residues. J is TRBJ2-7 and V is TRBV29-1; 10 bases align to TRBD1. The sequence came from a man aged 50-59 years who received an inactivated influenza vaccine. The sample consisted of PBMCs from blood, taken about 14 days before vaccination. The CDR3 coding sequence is TGCAGCGTTGACCCCGGGACAGGGGAATACGAGCAGTACTTC. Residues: CSVDPGTGEYEQYF.